Listed below are T cell receptor beta chains from one sample, sequenced in a study of shared clonotypes between healthy human individuals. Sequencing was performed with immunoSEQ multiplex PCR; in TCRdb, only in-frame clones are kept and a portion is missing. The sample includes about 600,000 clones, almost 97% of them seen just once. The sample taken for sequencing was naive CD4+ T cells sorted from blood. Every receptor here comes from a woman aged 25 to 45 in good health. The CDR3 runs from the conserved cysteine through the conserved F or W. The D gene is left open where the match is weak. Rows may omit the clone size; those that give it use once, few, many or a size class.

d_call: NA
v_call: TRBV28
j_call: TRBJ2-5
clone_size: NA
cdr3_nt: TGTGCCAGCAGCCACGGGGAAGAGACCCAGTACTTC
cdr3_aa: CASSHGEETQYF

d_call: TRBD1
v_call: TRBV10-3
j_call: TRBJ1-5
clone_size: NA
cdr3_nt: TGTGCCATCAGTGAGGGGACAGGGGGCAATCAGCCCCAGCATTTT
cdr3_aa: CAISEGTGGNQPQHF

d_call: NA
v_call: TRBV6-1
j_call: TRBJ2-7
clone_size: NA
cdr3_nt: TGTGCCAGCAGTGAGTTTTTATGGGGTTACGAGCAGTACTTC
cdr3_aa: CASSEFLWGYEQYF

d_call: TRBD1
v_call: TRBV5-4
j_call: TRBJ2-7
clone_size: NA
cdr3_nt: TGTGCCAGCAGCAGCAACCGGGACAGGAGGTCCGAGCAGTACTTC
cdr3_aa: CASSSNRDRRSEQYF

d_call: NA
v_call: TRBV7-9
j_call: TRBJ1-1
clone_size: NA
cdr3_nt: TGTGCCAGCAGCCCAGGGACCTTCTCGCGTGAAGCTTTCTTT
cdr3_aa: CASSPGTFSREAFF

d_call: TRBD2
v_call: TRBV4-1
j_call: TRBJ2-2
clone_size: once
cdr3_nt: TGCGCCAGCAGCCAGACTAGCGGGAGTTTCAACACCGGGGAGCTGTTTTTT
cdr3_aa: CASSQTSGSFNTGELFF

d_call: NA
v_call: TRBV18
j_call: TRBJ1-4
clone_size: NA
cdr3_nt: TGTGCCAGCTCACCCACAGGACAGATTAATGAAAAACTGTTTTTT
cdr3_aa: CASSPTGQINEKLFF

d_call: NA
v_call: TRBV5-4
j_call: TRBJ2-7
clone_size: NA
cdr3_nt: TGTGCCAGCAGCTTGGTAGGACAGCCTTACGAGCAGTACTTC
cdr3_aa: CASSLVGQPYEQYF

d_call: TRBD2
v_call: TRBV5-1
j_call: TRBJ2-3
clone_size: NA
cdr3_nt: TGCGCCAGCAGCGTAGGACTAGCGGGAGTGGCAGATACGCAGTATTTT
cdr3_aa: CASSVGLAGVADTQYF

d_call: NA
v_call: TRBV10-3
j_call: TRBJ2-2
clone_size: NA
cdr3_nt: TGTGCCATCAGTGGTAGGTCCGACACCGGGGAGCTGTTTTTT
cdr3_aa: CAISGRSDTGELFF

d_call: NA
v_call: TRBV4-1
j_call: TRBJ1-1
clone_size: NA
cdr3_nt: TGCGCCAGCAGCCAAGTAAAGGGGAGGGCTTTCTTT
cdr3_aa: CASSQVKGRAFF

d_call: NA
v_call: TRBV14
j_call: TRBJ2-7
clone_size: NA
cdr3_nt: TGTGCCAGCAGCCAACCGGGGCAACCATCCTACGAGCAGTACTTC
cdr3_aa: CASSQPGQPSYEQYF

d_call: TRBD2
v_call: TRBV28
j_call: TRBJ2-1
clone_size: NA
cdr3_nt: TGTGCCAGCAGTTCCTTCCCGACTAGCGGGAGAATAGGTGGTGAGCAGTTCTTC
cdr3_aa: CASSSFPTSGRIGGEQFF

d_call: NA
v_call: TRBV30
j_call: TRBJ1-4
clone_size: NA
cdr3_nt: TGTGCCTGGAGTGTTCAGCGTAATGAAAAACTGTTTTTT
cdr3_aa: CAWSVQRNEKLFF

d_call: NA
v_call: TRBV2
j_call: TRBJ2-1
clone_size: NA
cdr3_nt: TGTGCCAGCAGACGCACAGAAAGCTCCTACAATGAGCAGTTCTTC
cdr3_aa: CASRRTESSYNEQFF

d_call: TRBD1
v_call: TRBV5-5
j_call: TRBJ1-1
clone_size: NA
cdr3_nt: TGTGCCAGCAGCTTGGCCCCGACAGGGGTATATACTGAAGCTTTCTTT
cdr3_aa: CASSLAPTGVYTEAFF

d_call: NA
v_call: TRBV7-8
j_call: TRBJ1-6
clone_size: NA
cdr3_nt: TGTGCCAGCAGCTTAAGGGACAACAGAAATTCACCCCTCCACTTT
cdr3_aa: CASSLRDNRNSPLHF

d_call: NA
v_call: TRBV4-1
j_call: TRBJ2-7
clone_size: NA
cdr3_nt: TGCGCCAGCAGCCAAGATAGAGGGCCGAACTACGAGCAGTACTTC
cdr3_aa: CASSQDRGPNYEQYF

d_call: TRBD2
v_call: TRBV5-1
j_call: TRBJ2-3
clone_size: NA
cdr3_nt: TGCGCCAGCAGCTTGGCCGCGGGAGTTACCGATACGCAGTATTTT
cdr3_aa: CASSLAAGVTDTQYF

d_call: TRBD2
v_call: TRBV2
j_call: TRBJ2-7
clone_size: NA
cdr3_nt: TGTGCCAGCCTAACTAGCGGGAGTCTCGGCGAGCAGTACTTC
cdr3_aa: CASLTSGSLGEQYF

d_call: TRBD1
v_call: TRBV27
j_call: TRBJ2-7
clone_size: NA
cdr3_nt: TGTGCCAGCAGTTTCTCGGGACAGGGGTACGAGCAGTACTTC
cdr3_aa: CASSFSGQGYEQYF

d_call: NA
v_call: TRBV5-1
j_call: TRBJ1-6
clone_size: NA
cdr3_nt: TGCGCCAGCAGCTTGGCCTTGAACTCAAATTCACCCCTCCACTTT
cdr3_aa: CASSLALNSNSPLHF

d_call: TRBD1
v_call: TRBV5-1
j_call: TRBJ2-3
clone_size: NA
cdr3_nt: TGCGCCAGCAGCTCTCAGGGGGCGCGTGGCACAGATACGCAGTATTTT
cdr3_aa: CASSSQGARGTDTQYF

d_call: TRBD2
v_call: TRBV4-1
j_call: TRBJ2-7
clone_size: NA
cdr3_nt: TGCGCCAGCAGCCAGGGACTAGCGGGAGGGCCGTACGAGCAGTACTTC
cdr3_aa: CASSQGLAGGPYEQYF

d_call: TRBD2
v_call: TRBV4-1
j_call: TRBJ2-2
clone_size: NA
cdr3_nt: TGCGCCAGCAGCAGACTAGCGGGAGTCCGTCGGTCAGGGGAGCTGTTTTTT
cdr3_aa: CASSRLAGVRRSGELFF

d_call: TRBD2
v_call: TRBV9
j_call: TRBJ2-1
clone_size: NA
cdr3_nt: TGTGCCAGCAGCGTAGGGGCTAGCGGGACTCCCTACAATGAGCAGTTCTTC
cdr3_aa: CASSVGASGTPYNEQFF

d_call: NA
v_call: TRBV28
j_call: TRBJ1-2
clone_size: NA
cdr3_nt: TGTGCCAGCAGTTCGTCGCACTCTAACTATGGCTACACCTTC
cdr3_aa: CASSSSHSNYGYTF

d_call: NA
v_call: TRBV5-1
j_call: TRBJ2-7
clone_size: once
cdr3_nt: TGCGCCAGCAGCTTGGAGTTCGGTACAGGGCAGATCTCCTACGAGCAGTACTTC
cdr3_aa: CASSLEFGTGQISYEQYF

d_call: NA
v_call: TRBV28
j_call: TRBJ1-5
clone_size: once
cdr3_nt: TGTGCCAGCAGTTCCGCGGACGGGAGTTATAGCAATCAGCCCCAGCATTTT
cdr3_aa: CASSSADGSYSNQPQHF

d_call: TRBD1
v_call: TRBV7-8
j_call: TRBJ2-7
clone_size: NA
cdr3_nt: TGTGCCAGCAGCCCACGGGACAGCTCCTACGAGCAGTACTTC
cdr3_aa: CASSPRDSSYEQYF

d_call: NA
v_call: TRBV20-1
j_call: TRBJ2-5
clone_size: NA
cdr3_nt: TGCAGTGCCAGCCCCCAAGAGACCCAGTACTTC
cdr3_aa: CSASPQETQYF

d_call: NA
v_call: TRBV5-8
j_call: TRBJ1-4
clone_size: NA
cdr3_nt: TGTGCCAGCAGCTTGGGGGAGCGAGAAAAACTGTTTTTT
cdr3_aa: CASSLGEREKLFF

d_call: NA
v_call: TRBV11-2
j_call: TRBJ2-2
clone_size: NA
cdr3_nt: TGTGCCAGCAGTTTGCAGGGAGCCACCGGGGAGCTGTTTTTT
cdr3_aa: CASSLQGATGELFF

d_call: TRBD1
v_call: TRBV6-5
j_call: TRBJ1-3
clone_size: few
cdr3_nt: TGTGCCAGCAGTTACTCGATGTCAGGGGGCGGAAACACCATATATTTT
cdr3_aa: CASSYSMSGGGNTIYF

d_call: NA
v_call: TRBV28
j_call: TRBJ2-7
clone_size: once
cdr3_nt: TGTGCCAGCAGCTACGGGAGCACCTTTCTCGGAGTCTACGAGCAGTACTTC
cdr3_aa: CASSYGSTFLGVYEQYF

d_call: TRBD1
v_call: TRBV7-6
j_call: TRBJ2-7
clone_size: NA
cdr3_nt: TGTGCCAGCAGCTTAGCGTCAAGACAGGGCTCCTACGAGCAGTACTTC
cdr3_aa: CASSLASRQGSYEQYF

d_call: TRBD2
v_call: TRBV7-9
j_call: TRBJ2-7
clone_size: NA
cdr3_nt: TGTGCCAGCAGCTCTGGACTAGCGGACAACTCCTACGAGCAGTACTTC
cdr3_aa: CASSSGLADNSYEQYF

d_call: TRBD2
v_call: TRBV6-1
j_call: TRBJ2-5
clone_size: NA
cdr3_nt: TGTGCCAGCAGTGGCAGAGGGTTGCGGGAGAGCTCAGAGACCCAGTACTTC
cdr3_aa: CASSGRGLRESSETQYF

d_call: NA
v_call: TRBV4-2
j_call: TRBJ2-7
clone_size: NA
cdr3_nt: TGTGCCAGCAGCCAATCTACGGCAGGGATGGTCTACGAGCAGTACTTC
cdr3_aa: CASSQSTAGMVYEQYF